These 5 T cell receptor beta chains were sequenced from one sample in a study of monozygotic twins with inflammatory bowel disease. After re-calling the 5' RACE reads, TCRdb lists one entry per CDR3 protein, DNA absent. The specimen's table records a few hundred thousand distinct CDR3 sequences. Sequencing used blood. These receptor sequences come from a human donor with ulcerative colitis or Crohn's disease, or a healthy co-twin of an affected twin (not recorded which).

The rearrangement joins TRBV7-9 to TRBJ2-7. Germline V lookup: CDR1 SEHNR, CDR2 FQNEAQ (reference sequence). There are 14 residues in the CDR3. CDR3 amino acids: CASSLISSSYEQYF.

The genes are TRBV10-3 and TRBJ1-1; the D call from TCRdb, TRBD1, cannot be confirmed without DNA. Germline V gene data show CDR1 as ENHRY and CDR2 as SYGVKD. The CDR3 runs 14 residues. The CDR3 region is CAISGGTGNTEAFF.

The J gene is TRBJ1-5, the V gene TRBV20-1. Germline CDR1 is DFQATT and CDR2 is SNEGSKA (reference sequence). The CDR3 contains 17 residues. The CDR3 sequence is CSARDLEWDNSNQPQHF.

The rearrangement joins TRBV18 to TRBJ2-7; as DNA is missing, the TRBD1 call by TCRdb cannot be tested. Germline CDR1 KGHSH, CDR2 LQKENI. The CDR3 has 18 residues. The CDR3 loop is CASSPTLTGTGGNYEQYF.

The V gene is TRBV5-6, the J gene TRBJ1-5; TCRdb designates TRBD1, a call that cannot be tested without DNA. Germline CDR1 SGHDT, CDR2 YYEEEE. The CDR3 has 15 amino acids. CDR3 sequence reads: CASSLAYRANQPQHF.